This T cell receptor (beta chain) was found in a study of T cell repertoires in ileal Crohn's disease. In its sample, this clone was seen once. Germline V gene lookup returns CDR1 SEHNR and CDR2 FQNEAQ (reference sequence). Trimming cost V 8 bases and J 5 bases; bases outside gene matches: 3. CDR3 length: 12 residues. Around 0.45 micrograms of biopsy DNA per sample underwent TCRB immunosequencing. The assay was immunoSEQ multiplex PCR, and TCRdb's table has in-frame clones only and misses some. Here the sample spans around 14,000 clones, 80% being singletons. The clonotype comes from an adult with Crohn's disease. The chain recombines TRBV7-9 with TRBJ1-5, with TRBD1 matching 7 bases. The sequenced sample was ileal tissue. The CDR3 reads CASGTDYQPQHF. In DNA, the CDR3 is TGTGCCAGCGGGACAGACTATCAGCCCCAGCATTTT. The variable domain in full, completed from reference TRBV7-9 and TRBJ1-5, reads DTGVSQNPRHKITKRGQNVTFRCDPISEHNRLYWYRQTLGQGPEFLTYFQNEAQLEKSRLLSDRFSAERPKGSFSTLEIQRTEQGDSAMYLCASGTDYQPQHFGDGTRLSIL.